The T cell receptor (beta chain) described here comes from a study of blood T cell repertoires in COVID-19. The CDR3 is 14 residues long. The germline V gene has CDR1 MNHEY and CDR2 SVGEGT. With 6 bases removed from V and 7 bases from J, the gap between germline ends came to 19 bases. A remark on this clone: In the same sample, other DNA sequences code for this CDR3.

The repertoire was sequenced with immunoSEQ multiplex PCR; TCRdb's copy has only in-frame clones and lacks some. The sample contains about 220,000 clones, over 60% of which appear only once. The chain combines TRBV6-2 or TRBV6-3 with TRBJ2-7, with a possible D match to TRBD2 (5 bases). Sample: peripheral blood. This receptor was obtained from a woman aged 70-85 years with acute or convalescent COVID-19. The DNA for the CDR3 is TGTGCCAGCAGCCCAACGACTTTATCGGGAGAGCAGTACTTC. This encodes CASSPTTLSGEQYF.